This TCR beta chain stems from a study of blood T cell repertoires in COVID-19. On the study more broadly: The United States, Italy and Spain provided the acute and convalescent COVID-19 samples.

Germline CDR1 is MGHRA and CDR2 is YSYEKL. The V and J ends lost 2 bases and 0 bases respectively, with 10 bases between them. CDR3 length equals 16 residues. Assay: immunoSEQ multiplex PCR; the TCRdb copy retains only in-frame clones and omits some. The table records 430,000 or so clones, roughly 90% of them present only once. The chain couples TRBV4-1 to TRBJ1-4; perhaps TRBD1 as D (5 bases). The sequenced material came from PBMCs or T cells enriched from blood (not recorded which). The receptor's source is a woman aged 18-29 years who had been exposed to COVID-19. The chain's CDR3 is CASSQSTGATNEKLFF. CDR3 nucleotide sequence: TGCGCCAGCAGCCAATCCACAGGAGCAACTAATGAAAAACTGTTTTTT.